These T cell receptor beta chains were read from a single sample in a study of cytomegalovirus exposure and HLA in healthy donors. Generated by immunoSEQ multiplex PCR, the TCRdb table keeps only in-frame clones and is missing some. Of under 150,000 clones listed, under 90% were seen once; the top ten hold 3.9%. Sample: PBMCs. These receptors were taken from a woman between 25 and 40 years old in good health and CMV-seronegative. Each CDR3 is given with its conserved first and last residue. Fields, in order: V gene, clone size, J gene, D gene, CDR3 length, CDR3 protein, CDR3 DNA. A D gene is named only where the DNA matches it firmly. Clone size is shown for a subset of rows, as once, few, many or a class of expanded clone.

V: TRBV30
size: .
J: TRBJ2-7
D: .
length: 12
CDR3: CAFTTGGYEQYF
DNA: TGTGCCTTTACTACCGGCGGCTACGAGCAGTACTTC

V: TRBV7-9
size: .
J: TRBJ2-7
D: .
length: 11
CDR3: CASGRDYEQYF
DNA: TGTGCCAGCGGGCGGGACTACGAGCAGTACTTC

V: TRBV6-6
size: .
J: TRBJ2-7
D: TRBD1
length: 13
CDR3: CASSSTGFHEQYF
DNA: TGTGCCAGCAGTTCGACAGGGTTCCACGAGCAGTACTTC

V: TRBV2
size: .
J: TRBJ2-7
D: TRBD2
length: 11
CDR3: CASTQRGEQYF
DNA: TGTGCCAGCACCCAGCGGGGGGAGCAGTACTTC

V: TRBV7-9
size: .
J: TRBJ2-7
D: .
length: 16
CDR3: CASSLGREIASHEQYF
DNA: TGTGCCAGCAGCTTAGGAAGGGAGATCGCGTCCCACGAGCAGTACTTC

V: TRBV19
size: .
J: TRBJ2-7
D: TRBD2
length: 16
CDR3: CASSVEPGLLAYEQYF
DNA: TGTGCCAGTAGTGTTGAACCGGGACTACTGGCCTACGAGCAGTACTTC

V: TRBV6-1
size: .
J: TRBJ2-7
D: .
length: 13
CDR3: CASSSRTDYEQYF
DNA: TGTGCCAGCAGTAGCCGGACAGACTACGAGCAGTACTTC

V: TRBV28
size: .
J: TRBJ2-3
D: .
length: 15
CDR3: CASSLGGAGTDTQYF
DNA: TGTGCCAGCAGTTTGGGGGGGGCAGGCACAGATACGCAGTATTTT

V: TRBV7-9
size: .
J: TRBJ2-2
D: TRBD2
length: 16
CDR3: CASSPTSGVNTGELFF
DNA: TGTGCCAGCAGCCCTACTAGCGGAGTAAACACCGGGGAGCTGTTTTTT

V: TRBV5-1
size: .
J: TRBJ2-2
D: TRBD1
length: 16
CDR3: CASSLGTGGNTGELFF
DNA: TGCGCCAGCAGCTTGGGGACAGGGGGAAACACCGGGGAGCTGTTTTTT

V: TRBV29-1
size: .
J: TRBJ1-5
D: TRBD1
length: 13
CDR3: CSAGQGANQPQHF
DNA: TGCAGCGCGGGACAGGGGGCGAATCAGCCCCAGCATTTT

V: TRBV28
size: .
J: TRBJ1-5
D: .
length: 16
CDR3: CASRDLRGSYNQPQHF
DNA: TGTGCCAGCAGGGATCTCAGGGGATCCTACAATCAGCCCCAGCATTTT

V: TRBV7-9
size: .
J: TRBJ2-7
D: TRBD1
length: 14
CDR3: CASSLGQGANEQYF
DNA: TGTGCCAGCAGCTTAGGACAGGGGGCCAACGAGCAGTACTTC

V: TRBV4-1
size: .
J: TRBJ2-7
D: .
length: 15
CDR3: CASSQEQGPPYEQYF
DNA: TGCGCCAGCAGCCAAGAACAGGGACCCCCGTACGAGCAGTACTTC

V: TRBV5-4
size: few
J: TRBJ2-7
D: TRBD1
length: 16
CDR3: CASSLDPTGVSYEQYF
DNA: TGTGCCAGCAGCTTGGACCCGACAGGGGTCTCCTACGAGCAGTACTTC

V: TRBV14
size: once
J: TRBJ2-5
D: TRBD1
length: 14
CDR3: CASSPGTGIVGPNF
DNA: TGTGCCAGCAGCCCCGGGACAGGGATTGTGGGGCCGAACTTC